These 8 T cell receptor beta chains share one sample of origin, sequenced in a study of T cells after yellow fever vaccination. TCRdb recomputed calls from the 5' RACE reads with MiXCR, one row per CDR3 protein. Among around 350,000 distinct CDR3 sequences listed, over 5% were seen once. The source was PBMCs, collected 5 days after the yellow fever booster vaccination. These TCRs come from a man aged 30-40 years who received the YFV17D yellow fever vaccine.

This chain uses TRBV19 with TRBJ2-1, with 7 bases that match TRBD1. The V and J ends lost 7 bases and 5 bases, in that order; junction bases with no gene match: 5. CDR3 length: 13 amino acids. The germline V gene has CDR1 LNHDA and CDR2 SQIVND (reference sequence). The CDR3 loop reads CASIDRVDNEQFF. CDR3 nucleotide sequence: TGTGCCAGTATCGACAGGGTGGACAATGAGCAGTTCTTC.

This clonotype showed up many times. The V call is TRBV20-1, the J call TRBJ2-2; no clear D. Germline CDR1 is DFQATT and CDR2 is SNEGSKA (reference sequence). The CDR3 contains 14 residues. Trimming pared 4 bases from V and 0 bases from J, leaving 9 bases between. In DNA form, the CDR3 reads TGCAGTGCTATCCGGCTCACGAACACCGGGGAGCTGTTTTTT. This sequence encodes CSAIRLTNTGELFF.

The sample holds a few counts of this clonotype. The CDR3 bases are TGCGCCAGCAGCCAAGTTGGCGACTCCACGGGAGGCTATGGCTACACCTTC. It is translated as CASSQVGDSTGGYGYTF. This chain uses TRBV4-3 with TRBJ1-2; D uncertain. The germline V and J ends were trimmed by 1 base and 4 bases, with 19 bases remaining between them. Germline V gene lookup returns CDR1 LGHNA and CDR2 YSLEER. The CDR3 runs 17 residues.

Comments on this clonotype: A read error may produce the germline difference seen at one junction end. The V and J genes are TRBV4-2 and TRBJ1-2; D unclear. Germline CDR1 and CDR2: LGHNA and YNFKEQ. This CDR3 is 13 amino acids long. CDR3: CAISPGLLYCYTF. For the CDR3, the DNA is TGTGCCATCAGCCCCGGGCTCCTGTATTGCTACACCTTC.

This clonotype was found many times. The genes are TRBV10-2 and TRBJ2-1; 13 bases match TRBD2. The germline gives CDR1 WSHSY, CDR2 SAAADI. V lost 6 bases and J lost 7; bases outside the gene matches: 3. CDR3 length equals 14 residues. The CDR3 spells CASRLAGGGNEQFF. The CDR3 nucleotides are TGCGCCAGCAGACTAGCGGGAGGGGGAAATGAGCAGTTCTTC.

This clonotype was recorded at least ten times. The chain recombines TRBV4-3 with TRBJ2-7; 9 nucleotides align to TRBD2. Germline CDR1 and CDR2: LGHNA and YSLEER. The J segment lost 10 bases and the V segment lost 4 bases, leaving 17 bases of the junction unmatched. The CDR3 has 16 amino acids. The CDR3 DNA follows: TGCGCCAGCAGCCCCCTCCTGGGCGGGAGGGCCCTTGAACAGTACTTC. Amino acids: CASSPLLGGRALEQYF.

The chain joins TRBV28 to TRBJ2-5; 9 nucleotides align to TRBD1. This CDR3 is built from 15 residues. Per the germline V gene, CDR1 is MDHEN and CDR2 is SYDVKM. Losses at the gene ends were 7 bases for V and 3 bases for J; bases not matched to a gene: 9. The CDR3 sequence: CASNPPGQGKETQYF. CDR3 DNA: TGTGCCAGCAATCCTCCGGGACAGGGTAAAGAGACCCAGTACTTC.

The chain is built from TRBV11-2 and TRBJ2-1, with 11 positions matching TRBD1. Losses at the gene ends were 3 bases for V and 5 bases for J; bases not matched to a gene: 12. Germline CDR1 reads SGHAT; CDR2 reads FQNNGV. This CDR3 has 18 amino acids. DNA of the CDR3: TGTGCCAGCAGCTTGTCTTACCGGACAGGGGGCTTAAACAATGAGCAGTTCTTC. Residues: CASSLSYRTGGLNNEQFF.